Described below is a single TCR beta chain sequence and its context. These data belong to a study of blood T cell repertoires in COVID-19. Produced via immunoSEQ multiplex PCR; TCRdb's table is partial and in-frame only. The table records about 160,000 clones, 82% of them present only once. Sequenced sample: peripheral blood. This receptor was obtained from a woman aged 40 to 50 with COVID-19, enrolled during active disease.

CDR3 amino acids: CASSQWTSGSDEQFF. In DNA form, the CDR3 reads TGTGCCAGCAGCCAGTGGACTAGCGGGAGTGATGAGCAGTTCTTC. The gene calls are TRBV3-1 (or the pseudogene TRBV3-2) and TRBJ2-1, with 13 bases aligning to TRBD2. The CDR3 spans 15 residues. Germline CDR1 is LGHDT and CDR2 is YNNKEL (reference sequence). J was trimmed by 8 bases and V by 3 bases; bases with no gene match: 4.